This T cell receptor beta chain was identified during a study of blood T cell repertoires in COVID-19. The overall study: Collection of acute and convalescent COVID-19 samples took place in the United States, Italy and Spain.

Sequencing was performed with immunoSEQ multiplex PCR; in TCRdb, only in-frame clones are kept and a portion is missing. The profile shows 6,000 to 6,500 clones, 90% to 95% of them singletons. The CDR3 contains 13 residues. Germline V gene sequence: CDR1 SGDLS, CDR2 YYNGEE. Trimming shortened V by 0 bases and J by 2 bases, and 5 bases separated the two germline ends. Sequenced input: peripheral blood. This sequence originates from a human donor in a cohort sampled during active COVID-19. The gene calls are TRBV9 and TRBJ2-5; no reliable D call. The CDR3: CASSVGLQETQYF. The DNA for the CDR3 is TGTGCCAGCAGCGTAGGTCTACAAGAGACCCAGTACTTC.